This T cell receptor beta chain comes out of a study of OX40 agonist ivuxolimab in advanced cancers. Only a few counts were recorded for this clone. Method: immunoSEQ multiplex PCR; TCRdb's copy keeps in-frame clones and lacks some. This table has about 76,000 clones, over 75% appearing once. Material: CD4+ or CD8+ T cells sorted from blood, obtained in a trial of the OX40 agonist ivuxolimab. The TCR originated in an adult with an advanced solid tumor such as melanoma, head and neck, liver or kidney cancer.

Written as DNA, the CDR3 is TGCGCCAGCAGCCAACTAAATATCGTTAGCACAGATACGCAGTATTTT. Translation gives CASSQLNIVSTDTQYF. The chain combines TRBV4-1 with TRBJ2-3, with unresolved D. Germline V lookup: CDR1 MGHRA, CDR2 YSYEKL. Between the trimmed V and J ends, which lost 2 bases and 0 bases, there was a span of 12 bases. CDR3 length equals 16 residues.